The clone carrying this T cell receptor (beta chain) showed up just a few times. The antigen remains undetermined. As for time point: patch test 3, about 24 weeks after DPC sensitization. Treatment: therapeutic diphenylcyclopropenone sensitization with weekly scalp DPC. This sample was taken from a study of human T cells and chemical hapten exposure. Whole-study results and caveats: Relative to controls, expanded TCRs formed significantly more large CDR3 similarity clusters.

TCRdb analysed the RACE reads with MiXCR anew, one entry per CDR3 protein. The table includes 210,000 or so distinct CDR3 sequences, around a quarter detected once. This CDR3 comprises 14 residues. V was shortened by 6 bases and J by 4 bases, with 15 bases between the two germline ends. The germline V gene has CDR1 SEHNR and CDR2 FQNEAQ (reference sequence). The sequence derives from a woman aged 40 to 50 with alopecia areata. Some clones in this sample may be carry-over from other donors' samples. The specimen comprised whole blood, sampled in connection with sensitization to the hapten diphenylcyclopropenone (DPC). The chain couples TRBV7-9 to TRBJ1-1; no clear D gene. The CDR3 region has the DNA TGTGCCAGCAGTTTTAAAGGAGGCGGCACTGAAGCTTTCTTT. Its translation: CASSFKGGGTEAFF.